The rows below give T cell receptor beta chains drawn from one sample of a study of blood T cell repertoires in COVID-19. Assay: immunoSEQ multiplex PCR; the TCRdb copy retains only in-frame clones and omits some. In the table there are about 160,000 clones, 85% of which are singletons. Sequencing was carried out using peripheral blood. The receptors were gathered from a human donor with acute or convalescent COVID-19. The donor label of this sample is uncertain. Both conserved end residues are part of each CDR3. A D gene is named only where the DNA matches it firmly. Clone size appears in some rows only: once, few, many, or a class for an expanded clone.

. | TRBJ2-5 | TRBV5-1 | TRBD1 | 16 | CASSLAGTGSFETQYF
. | TRBJ2-4 | TRBV7-3 | . | 17 | CASSLTGDKSAKNIQYF
. | TRBJ1-5 | TRBV29-1 | . | 15 | CSASQDGGMGQPQHF
. | TRBJ1-2 | TRBV6-5 | . | 13 | CASSQTDIYGYTF
. | TRBJ1-4 | TRBV3-1/TRBV3-2 | TRBD1 | 14 | CASSLGGTGGKLFF
. | TRBJ2-1 | TRBV5-1 | TRBD1 | 14 | CASSVRQGSGEQFF
. | TRBJ1-2 | TRBV19 | . | 17 | CASSIDQTGTRNYGYTF
. | TRBJ1-6 | TRBV5-5 | . | 14 | CASSQEGGNSPLHF
. | TRBJ1-1 | TRBV19 | TRBD1 | 15 | CASSTDRGRNTEAFF
. | TRBJ1-6 | TRBV5-1 | . | 14 | CASSWDTYNSPLHF
. | TRBJ1-1 | TRBV9 | TRBD1 | 12 | CASSAQGAEAFF
once | TRBJ2-7 | TRBV25-1 | . | 15 | CASSEKGAGPYEQYF
. | TRBJ1-5 | TRBV18 | TRBD1 | 17 | CASSPGTGLLSNQPQHF
. | TRBJ1-1 | TRBV3-1/TRBV3-2 | TRBD1 | 17 | CASSRIKQGFLNTEAFF
. | TRBJ2-2 | TRBV7-6 | . | 17 | CASSLQGRLGSTGELFF
. | TRBJ2-2 | TRBV10-1 | TRBD1 | 15 | CASSAGGAGTGELFF
. | TRBJ1-6 | TRBV19 | . | 14 | CASSMNPGVSPLHF
. | TRBJ1-6 | TRBV19 | TRBD1 | 16 | CASSIRRTGNNSPLHF
once | TRBJ2-3 | TRBV10-3 | . | 14 | CAIRRGRDTDTQYF
. | TRBJ2-1 | TRBV7-2 | TRBD2 | 16 | CASSLGPSGGNNEQFF
. | TRBJ1-5 | TRBV6-6 | . | 14 | CASSPTGYFQPQHF
. | TRBJ2-7 | TRBV7-3 | . | 12 | CASSSQGGEQYF
few | TRBJ2-3 | TRBV10-3 | . | 12 | CAIWAGADTQYF
. | TRBJ1-1 | TRBV15 | TRBD1 | 13 | CATSRDWARGAFF
. | TRBJ1-2 | TRBV15 | TRBD1 | 13 | CATRTTGDRGYTF
. | TRBJ2-2 | TRBV5-5 | TRBD1 | 15 | CASSFWDSNTGELFF
once | TRBJ1-5 | TRBV19 | TRBD1 | 19 | CASSIPGGVRFRSNQPQHF
. | TRBJ1-3 | TRBV6-5 | . | 16 | CASSYSSGAGGNTIYF
. | TRBJ1-1 | TRBV20-1 | . | 11 | CSARSSTEAFF
. | TRBJ1-2 | TRBV4-1 | TRBD1 | 15 | CASSLTDRGGTGYTF
. | TRBJ2-1 | TRBV5-8 | TRBD2 | 19 | CASRPIGVRAGLTYNEQFF
. | TRBJ2-3 | TRBV10-2 | TRBD2 | 14 | CASSGTSGGNTQYF
. | TRBJ1-1 | TRBV28 | . | 13 | CASSLGQFTEAFF
. | TRBJ2-7 | TRBV30 | . | 13 | CAWSVPRVYEQYF
. | TRBJ1-2 | TRBV9 | TRBD1 | 14 | CASTTQGQSYGYTF
. | TRBJ1-4 | TRBV24-1 | TRBD1 | 14 | CATSGAGGNEKLFF
once | TRBJ2-2 | TRBV3-1/TRBV3-2 | . | 13 | CASSQGGAGELFF
. | TRBJ1-2 | TRBV28 | . | 12 | CASTQNNDGYTF
. | TRBJ2-2 | TRBV9 | TRBD2 | 16 | CASSSGLAGGIGELFF
. | TRBJ1-2 | TRBV7-2 | TRBD1 | 14 | CASSLKDRGKGYTF
. | TRBJ2-7 | TRBV7-3 | . | 18 | CASSLSPPGPLGAYEQYF
. | TRBJ2-7 | TRBV5-1 | . | 12 | CASSLAGGEQYF
. | TRBJ2-5 | TRBV10-3 | . | 14 | CAISRQDQQETQYF
once | TRBJ1-1 | TRBV6-2/TRBV6-3 | TRBD1 | 16 | CASSLRTGAMNTEAFF
. | TRBJ1-2 | TRBV6-5 | . | 15 | CASSYGANPNYGYTF
. | TRBJ2-7 | TRBV11-1 | TRBD1 | 14 | CASSPRDRTREQYF